The clone carrying this TCR beta chain showed up many times. The antigen remains undetermined. Trimming removed 10 bases from V and 10 bases from J, with 17 bases in between. There are 13 residues in the CDR3. Time point indicated: longitudinal time-point 2. Healthy controls were blood bank volunteers in Maryland, USA. These data come from a study of neurological immune-mediated disorders. Study findings and constraints: HTLV-1-associated myelopathy had the most TCR clonal expansion, and multiple sclerosis had the least, less than healthy controls. Sharing of CDR3 amino acid sequences among expanded clones across subjects was absent, suggesting private repertoires in all groups.

cDNA was made by 5'RACE with 10-nucleotide random UMIs. TCRdb fed the 5' RACE reads into MiXCR, producing one record per CDR3 protein. The sample consists of tens of thousands of distinct CDR3 sequences, about 13% of them appearing once. This receptor was obtained from a woman between 35 and 50 years old in good health. The sample taken for sequencing was PBMCs. The gene calls are TRBV12-3 or TRBV12-4 and TRBJ1-6; no reliable D call. CDR3 nucleotides: TGTGCCACCCAGGCTACAGCCCAGTCACCCCTCCACTTT. Protein sequence: CATQATAQSPLHF.